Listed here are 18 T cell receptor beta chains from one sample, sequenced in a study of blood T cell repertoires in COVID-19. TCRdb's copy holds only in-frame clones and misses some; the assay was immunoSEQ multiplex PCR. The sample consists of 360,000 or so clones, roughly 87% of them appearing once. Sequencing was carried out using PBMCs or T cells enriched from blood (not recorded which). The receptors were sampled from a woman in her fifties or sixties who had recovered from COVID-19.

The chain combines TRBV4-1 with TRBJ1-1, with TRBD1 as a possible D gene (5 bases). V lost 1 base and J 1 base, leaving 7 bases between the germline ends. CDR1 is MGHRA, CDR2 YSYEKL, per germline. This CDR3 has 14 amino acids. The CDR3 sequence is CASSQVQGNTEAFF. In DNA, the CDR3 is TGCGCCAGCAGCCAAGTTCAGGGGAACACTGAAGCTTTCTTT.

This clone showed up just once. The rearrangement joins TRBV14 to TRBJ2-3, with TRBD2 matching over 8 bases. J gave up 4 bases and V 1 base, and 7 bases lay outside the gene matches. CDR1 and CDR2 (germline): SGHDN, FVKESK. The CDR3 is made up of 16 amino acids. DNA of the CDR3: TGTGCCAGCAGCCAAGGGACTAGCATGATGGCAGATACGCAGTATTTT. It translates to CASSQGTSMMADTQYF.

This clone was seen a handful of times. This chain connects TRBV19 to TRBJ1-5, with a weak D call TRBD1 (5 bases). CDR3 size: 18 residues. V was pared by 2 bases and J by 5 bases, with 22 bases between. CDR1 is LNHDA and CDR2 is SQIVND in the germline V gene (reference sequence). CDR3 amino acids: CASSISGISLLSDQPQHF. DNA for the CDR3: TGTGCCAGTAGTATATCAGGGATCTCTCTACTATCTGATCAGCCCCAGCATTTT.

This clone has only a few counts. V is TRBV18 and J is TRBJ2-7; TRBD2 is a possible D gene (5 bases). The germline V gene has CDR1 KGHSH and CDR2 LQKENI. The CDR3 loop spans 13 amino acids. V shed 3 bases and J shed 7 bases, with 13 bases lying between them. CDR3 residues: CASSPDLTGEQYF. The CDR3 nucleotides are TGTGCCAGCTCACCGGACCTTACGGGGGAGCAGTACTTC.

The CDR3 region is CASSVESIDTQYF. CDR3 sequence (DNA): TGTGCCAGCAGCGTAGAATCCATAGATACGCAGTATTTT. This chain uses TRBV9 with TRBJ2-3; no clear D gene. Germline V gives CDR1 SGDLS, CDR2 YYNGEE. The CDR3 spans 13 residues. V gave up 0 bases and J gave up 5 bases, with 7 bases separating them.

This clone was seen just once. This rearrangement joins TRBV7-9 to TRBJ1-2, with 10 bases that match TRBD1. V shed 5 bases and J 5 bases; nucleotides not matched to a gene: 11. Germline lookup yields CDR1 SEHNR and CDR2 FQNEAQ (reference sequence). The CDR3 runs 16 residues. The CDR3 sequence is CASSPARDRGFYGYTF. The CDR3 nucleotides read TGTGCCAGCAGCCCCGCTCGGGACAGGGGTTTTTATGGCTACACCTTC.

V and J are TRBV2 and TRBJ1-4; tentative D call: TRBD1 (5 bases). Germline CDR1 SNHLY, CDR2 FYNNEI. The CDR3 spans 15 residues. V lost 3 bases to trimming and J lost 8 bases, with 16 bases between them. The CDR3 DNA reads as TGTGCCAGCAGTGAGGCTGGAGCAGGGAGGGAAAAACTGTTTTTT. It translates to CASSEAGAGREKLFF.

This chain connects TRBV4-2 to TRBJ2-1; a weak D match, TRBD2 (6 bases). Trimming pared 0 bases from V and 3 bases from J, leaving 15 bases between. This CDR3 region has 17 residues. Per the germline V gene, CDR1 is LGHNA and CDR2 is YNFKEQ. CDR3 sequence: CASSQEVGGSYYNEQFF. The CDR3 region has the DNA TGTGCCAGCAGCCAAGAAGTTGGAGGGAGTTACTACAATGAGCAGTTCTTC.

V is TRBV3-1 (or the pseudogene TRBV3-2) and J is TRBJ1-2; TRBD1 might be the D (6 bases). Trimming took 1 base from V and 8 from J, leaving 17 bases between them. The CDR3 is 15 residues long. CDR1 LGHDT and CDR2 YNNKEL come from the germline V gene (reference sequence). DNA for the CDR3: TGTGCCAGCAGCCAAGGATTGAGGACAGTAAACGGCTACACCTTC. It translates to CASSQGLRTVNGYTF.

The CDR3 coding sequence is TGTGCCAGCAGCCCAAACAAAGAGACCCAGTACTTC. Encoded protein: CASSPNKETQYF. The chain employs TRBV3-1 (or the pseudogene TRBV3-2) and TRBJ2-5; D is undetermined. Germline V gives CDR1 LGHDT, CDR2 YNNKEL (reference sequence). The CDR3 extends over 12 amino acids. The germline V and J ends were trimmed by 4 bases and 3 bases, with 6 bases remaining between them.

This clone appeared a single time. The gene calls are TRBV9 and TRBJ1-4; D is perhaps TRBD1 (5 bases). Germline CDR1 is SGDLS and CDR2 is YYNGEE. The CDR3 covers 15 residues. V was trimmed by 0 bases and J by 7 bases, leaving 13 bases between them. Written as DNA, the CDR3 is TGTGCCAGCAGCGTAGAGGGAGGGGTCGGTGAAAAACTGTTTTTT. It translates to CASSVEGGVGEKLFF. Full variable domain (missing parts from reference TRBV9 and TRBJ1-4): DSGVTQTPKHLITATGQRVTLRCSPRSGDLSVYWYQQSLDQGLQFLIQYYNGEERAKGNILERFSAQQFPDLHSELNLSSLELGDSALYFCASSVEGGVGEKLFFGSGTQLSVL.

The CDR3 sequence: CASMEDRGSEQYF. CDR3 nucleotide sequence: TGTGCCAGCATGGAGGACAGGGGAAGTGAGCAGTACTTC. The V call is TRBV2, the J call TRBJ2-7; TRBD1 agrees at 9 bases. The V and J ends lost 7 bases and 7 bases, in that order; junction bases with no gene match: 8. The CDR3 has 13 residues. Germline CDR1 is SNHLY and CDR2 is FYNNEI.

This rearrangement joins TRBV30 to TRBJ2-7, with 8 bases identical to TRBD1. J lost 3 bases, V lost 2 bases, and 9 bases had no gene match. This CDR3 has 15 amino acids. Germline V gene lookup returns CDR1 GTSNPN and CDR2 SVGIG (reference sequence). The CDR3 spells CAWSNARQGFYEQYF. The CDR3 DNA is TGTGCCTGGAGTAATGCGAGACAGGGGTTCTACGAGCAGTACTTC.

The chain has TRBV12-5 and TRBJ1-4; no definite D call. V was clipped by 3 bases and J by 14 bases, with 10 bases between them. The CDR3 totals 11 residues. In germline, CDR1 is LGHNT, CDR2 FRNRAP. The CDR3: CASGFTGRLFF. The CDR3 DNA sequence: TGTGCTAGTGGTTTCACGGGAAGGCTGTTTTTT.

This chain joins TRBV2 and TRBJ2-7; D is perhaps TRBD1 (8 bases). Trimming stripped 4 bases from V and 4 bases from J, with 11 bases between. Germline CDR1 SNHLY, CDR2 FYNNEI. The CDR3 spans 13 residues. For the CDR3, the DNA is TGTGCCAGCAGTGTACAGGGGGGGTACGAGCAGTACTTC. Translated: CASSVQGGYEQYF.

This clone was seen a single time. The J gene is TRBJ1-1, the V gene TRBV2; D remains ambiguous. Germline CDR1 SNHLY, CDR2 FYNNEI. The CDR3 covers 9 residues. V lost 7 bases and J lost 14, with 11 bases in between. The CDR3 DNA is TGTGCCAGCACCCCGGACTTGTTCTTT. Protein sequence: CASTPDLFF.

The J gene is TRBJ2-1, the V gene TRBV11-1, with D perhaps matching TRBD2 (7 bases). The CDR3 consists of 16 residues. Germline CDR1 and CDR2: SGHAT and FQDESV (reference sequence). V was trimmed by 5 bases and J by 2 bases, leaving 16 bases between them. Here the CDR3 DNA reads TGTGCCAGCAGCAAAATGGGAGGGGGGCCCTACAATGAGCAGTTCTTC. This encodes CASSKMGGGPYNEQFF. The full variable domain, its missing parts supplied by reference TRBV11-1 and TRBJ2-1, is EAEVAQSPRYKITEKSQAVAFWCDPISGHATLYWYRQILGQGPELLVQFQDESVVDDSQLPKDRFSAERLKGVDSTLKIQPAELGDSAMYLCASSKMGGGPYNEQFFGPGTRLTVL.

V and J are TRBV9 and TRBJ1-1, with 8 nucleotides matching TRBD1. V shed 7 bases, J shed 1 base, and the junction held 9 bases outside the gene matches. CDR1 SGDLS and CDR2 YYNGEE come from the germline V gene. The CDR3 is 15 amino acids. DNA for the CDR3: TGTGCCAGCGGAAGAGGACAGGGTACGAACACTGAAGCTTTCTTT. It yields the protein CASGRGQGTNTEAFF.